The 3 T cell receptor beta chains in this list originate from one sample, sequenced in a study of blood T cells in healthy people across ages. A second about 6 to 11 cycle PCR used barcoded and J-beta primers. TCRdb reprocessed the 5' RACE reads via MiXCR and lists one record per CDR3 protein. The sample has hundreds of thousands of distinct CDR3 sequences; less than 60% are singletons. The sequenced sample consisted of blood. Source of these receptors: a man at least 80 years old in good health.

The CDR3, as DNA: TGTGCCAGCAGTGAATTGGGGACTCCGTCCTACGAGCAGTACTTC. It specifies CASSELGTPSYEQYF. The V call is TRBV6-5, the J call TRBJ2-4, with D possibly TRBD2 on 6 matching bases. The J call could be wrong; TRBJ2-7 is a better fit for the DNA end. This CDR3 spans 15 amino acids. Looked up from germline, CDR1 is MNHEY and CDR2 is SVGAGI.

This clonotype was seen only a few times. The chain couples TRBV11-2 to TRBJ2-7; unclear D gene. The J call may not be correct, given that the DNA end is closer to TRBJ2-5. Germline CDR1 reads SGHAT; CDR2 reads FQNNGV. This CDR3 region has 13 residues. CDR3: CASSFGPQETQYF. CDR3 bases: TGTGCCAGCAGCTTTGGCCCCCAAGAGACCCAGTACTTC.

Only a few counts were recorded for this clonotype. This sequence joins TRBV4-3 and TRBJ2-5, with D unclear. The CDR3 has 15 amino acids. CDR1 and CDR2 from the germline V gene are LGHNA and YSLEER. Trimming pared 0 bases from V and 4 bases from J, leaving 12 bases between. The CDR3 spells CASSQDINARETQYF. The CDR3 coding sequence is TGCGCCAGCAGCCAAGATATTAACGCCCGAGAGACCCAGTACTTC.